This T cell receptor beta chain is from a study of T cell responses to AZD1222 COVID-19 vaccine. Points from the study as a whole: Nearly half of spike-specific TCRs reportedly target variant regions that are unmutated in the B.1.351 and B.1.1.7 variants. Clonal diversity was possibly underestimated, and the donors were mostly white British, with more females.

Remarks on this clone: Its antigen remains unknown.

The germline gives CDR1 MNHEY, CDR2 SMNVEV (reference sequence). V was trimmed by 4 bases and J by 5 bases, leaving 23 bases between them. This CDR3 spans 18 amino acids. Only in-frame clones appear in the TCRdb table, and some are missing; sequencing was by immunoSEQ multiplex PCR. The repertoire includes some 200,000 clones, just over 90% of them detected once, and around 3.5% sits in the top ten. Source: peripheral blood, taken 28 days after the second AZD1222 dose. The source is an adult who received the AZD1222 COVID-19 vaccine. V and J are TRBV27 and TRBJ2-2; D is possibly TRBD1 or TRBD2 (6 bases each). The CDR3 DNA sequence: TGTGCCAGCAGTTCACTCGAGGTGGGGGGCCTTTTTACCGGGGAGCTGTTTTTT. It is translated as CASSSLEVGGLFTGELFF.